This T cell receptor (beta chain) was observed in a study of response to subunit inactivated influenza vaccine (dated by TCRdb to 2016 to 2019). In terms of the full investigation: Deep quantitative profiling of the T cell receptor repertoire was used in the study to follow responses to a trivalent subunit inactivated influenza vaccine. The paper's findings and limits, for the study overall: The authors suggested that each seasonal influenza vaccination may recruit only a limited number of new T cells.

Including cysteine and phenylalanine, the CDR3 has 16 amino acids. The DNA shown is the 48-base CDR3, in frame from base 1. CDR1 and CDR2 were assigned from the germline V gene as LGHNA and YSLEER. V is clipped by 3 bases and J by 2 bases, and the sequence between their germline boundaries is 14 bases long. Libraries were constructed by RT-PCR. The reads were generated on an Illumina HiSeq 2500. TCRdb ran its own pipeline on the public reads, namely fastp trimming at Q25 and MiXCR clone calling, and kept in-frame beta chains. Each entry merges the rows of one CDR3 protein and shows their most common DNA and genes. Within this sample are under 850,000 distinct CDR3 sequences, with around 20% of them counted one time only. Together, the top ten hold around 9.9% of the sample. With respect to this clonotype: The antigen it recognizes is unknown. Base qualities are missing; no much larger clone stands one base away.

This TCR was sampled from a man aged 50 to 60 who received an inactivated influenza vaccine. Donor details come from another sample of the same person, matched by shared clones. The material was PBMCs from blood, obtained 4 to 6 days after vaccination. The chain is made from TRBV4-3 and TRBJ2-1, and TRBD1 may be the D gene, going by 6 matching bases. For the CDR3, the sequence is CASSQLGGGTYNEQFF. The nucleotides are TGCGCCAGCAGCCAGCTGGGTGGGGGCACCTACAATGAGCAGTTCTTC.